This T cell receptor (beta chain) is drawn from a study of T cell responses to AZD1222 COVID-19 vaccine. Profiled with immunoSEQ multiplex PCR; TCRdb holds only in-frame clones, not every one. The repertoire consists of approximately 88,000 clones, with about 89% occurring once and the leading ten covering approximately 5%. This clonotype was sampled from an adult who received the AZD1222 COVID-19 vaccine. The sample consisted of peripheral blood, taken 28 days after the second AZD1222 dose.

CDR3 sequence (DNA): TGCGCCAGCAGTGATAAGTACACCGGGGAGCTGTTTTTT. Protein: CASSDKYTGELFF. This chain joins TRBV10-1 and TRBJ2-2; no clear D gene. Germline V CDR1 and CDR2: WNHNN, SYGVQD (reference sequence). Trimming cost V 3 bases and J 3 bases, with 5 bases left between them. The CDR3 loop spans 13 amino acids.